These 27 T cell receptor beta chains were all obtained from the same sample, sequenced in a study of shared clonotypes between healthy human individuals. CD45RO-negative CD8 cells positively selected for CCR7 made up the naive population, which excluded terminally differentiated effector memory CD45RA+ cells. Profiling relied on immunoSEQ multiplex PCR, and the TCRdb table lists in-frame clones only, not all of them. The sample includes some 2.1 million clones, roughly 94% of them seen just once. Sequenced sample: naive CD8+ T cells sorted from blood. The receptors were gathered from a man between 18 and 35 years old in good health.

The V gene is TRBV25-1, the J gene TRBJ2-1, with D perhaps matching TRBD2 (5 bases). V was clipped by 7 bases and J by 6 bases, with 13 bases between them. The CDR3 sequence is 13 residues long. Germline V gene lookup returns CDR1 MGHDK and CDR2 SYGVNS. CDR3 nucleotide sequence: TGTGCCAGCAACGGGAACAGAAGCAATGAGCAGTTCTTC. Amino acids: CASNGNRSNEQFF.

The CDR3 protein is CASSFGKGGQPQHF. CDR3 nucleotides: TGTGCCAGCAGTTTTGGGAAGGGAGGTCAGCCCCAGCATTTT. This chain links TRBV28 with TRBJ1-5; D is ambiguous. Per the germline V gene, CDR1 is MDHEN and CDR2 is SYDVKM. CDR3 length: 14 residues. V shed 3 bases and J shed 6 bases, with 12 bases lying between them.

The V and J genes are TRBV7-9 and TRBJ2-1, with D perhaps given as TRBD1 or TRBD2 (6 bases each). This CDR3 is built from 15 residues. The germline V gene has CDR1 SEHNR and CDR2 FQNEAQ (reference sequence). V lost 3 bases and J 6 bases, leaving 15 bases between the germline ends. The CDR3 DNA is TGTGCCAGCAGCTTCGTGGATAGGGGGGTCAATGAGCAGTTCTTC. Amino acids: CASSFVDRGVNEQFF.

CDR3 amino acids: CASRSLAGEGSAGELFF. For the CDR3, the DNA is TGTGCCAGTAGATCTCTAGCGGGAGAGGGGTCCGCCGGGGAGCTGTTTTTT. This sequence joins TRBV19 and TRBJ2-2, with 10 bases fitting TRBD2. Germline CDR1 LNHDA, CDR2 SQIVND (reference sequence). This CDR3 is 17 amino acids long. Trimming took 6 bases from V and 6 from J; bases not matched to a gene: 13.

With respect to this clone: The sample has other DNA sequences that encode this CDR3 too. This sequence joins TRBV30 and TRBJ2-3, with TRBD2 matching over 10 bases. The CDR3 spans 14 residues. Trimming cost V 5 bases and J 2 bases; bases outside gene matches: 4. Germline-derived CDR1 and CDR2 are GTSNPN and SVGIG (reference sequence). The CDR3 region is CAWGLAGVTDTQYF. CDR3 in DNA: TGTGCCTGGGGCCTAGCGGGAGTCACAGATACGCAGTATTTT.

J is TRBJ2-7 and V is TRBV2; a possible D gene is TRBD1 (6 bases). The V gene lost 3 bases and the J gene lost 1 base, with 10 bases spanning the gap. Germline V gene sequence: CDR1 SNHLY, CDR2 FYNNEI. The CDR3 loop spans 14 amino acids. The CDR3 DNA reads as TGTGCCAGCAGTGATAGAGGACAGTCCTACGAGCAGTACTTC. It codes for CASSDRGQSYEQYF.

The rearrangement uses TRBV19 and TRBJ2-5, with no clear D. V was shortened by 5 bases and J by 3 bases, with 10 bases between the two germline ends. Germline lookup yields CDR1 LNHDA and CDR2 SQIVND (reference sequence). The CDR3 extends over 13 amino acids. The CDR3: CASSLWNKETQYF. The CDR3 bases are TGTGCCAGTAGTCTCTGGAATAAAGAGACCCAGTACTTC.

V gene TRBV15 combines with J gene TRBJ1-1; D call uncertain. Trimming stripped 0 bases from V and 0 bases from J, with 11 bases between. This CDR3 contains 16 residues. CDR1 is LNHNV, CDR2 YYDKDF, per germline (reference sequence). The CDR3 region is CATSRDEVLVNTEAFF. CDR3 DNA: TGTGCCACCAGCAGAGATGAAGTCTTGGTGAACACTGAAGCTTTCTTT.

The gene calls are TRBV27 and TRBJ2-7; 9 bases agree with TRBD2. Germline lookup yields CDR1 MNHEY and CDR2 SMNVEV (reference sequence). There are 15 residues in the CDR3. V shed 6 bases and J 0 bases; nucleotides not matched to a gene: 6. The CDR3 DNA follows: TGTGCCAGCAGCCTTCTAGCGGGAAACTCCTACGAGCAGTACTTC. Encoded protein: CASSLLAGNSYEQYF.

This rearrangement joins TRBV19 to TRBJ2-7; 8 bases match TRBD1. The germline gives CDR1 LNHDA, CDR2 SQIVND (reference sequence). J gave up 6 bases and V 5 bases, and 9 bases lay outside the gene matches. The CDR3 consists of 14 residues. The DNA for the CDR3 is TGTGCCAGTAGTGTGGGGACAGGTTCCGGCGAGCAGTACTTC. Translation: CASSVGTGSGEQYF.

CDR3 bases: TGTGCCATCAGTGGAATTCTGGGAGGGCCCAGCACTGAAGCTTTCTTT. It is translated as CAISGILGGPSTEAFF. The chain has TRBV10-3 and TRBJ1-1; D is unclear. Germline CDR1 ENHRY, CDR2 SYGVKD. V shed 4 bases and J shed 4 bases, with 19 bases lying between them. This CDR3 contains 16 residues.

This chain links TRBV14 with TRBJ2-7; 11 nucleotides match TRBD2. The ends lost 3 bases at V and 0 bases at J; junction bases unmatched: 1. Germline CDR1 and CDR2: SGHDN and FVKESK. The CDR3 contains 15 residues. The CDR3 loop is CASSQGLADSYEQYF. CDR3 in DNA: TGTGCCAGCAGCCAGGGACTAGCGGACTCCTACGAGCAGTACTTC.

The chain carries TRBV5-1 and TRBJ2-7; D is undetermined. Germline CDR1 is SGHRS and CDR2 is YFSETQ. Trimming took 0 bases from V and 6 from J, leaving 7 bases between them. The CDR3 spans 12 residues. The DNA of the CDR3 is TGCGCCAGCAGCTTGGTCCCGGGCGAGCAGTACTTC. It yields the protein CASSLVPGEQYF.

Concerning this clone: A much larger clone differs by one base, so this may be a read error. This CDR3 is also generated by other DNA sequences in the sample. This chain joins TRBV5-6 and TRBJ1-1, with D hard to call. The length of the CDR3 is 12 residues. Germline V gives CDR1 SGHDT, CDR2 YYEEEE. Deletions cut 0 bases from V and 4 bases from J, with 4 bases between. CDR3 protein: CASSLGATEAFF. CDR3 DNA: TGTGCCAGCAGCTTGGGGGCCACTGAAGCTTTCTTT.

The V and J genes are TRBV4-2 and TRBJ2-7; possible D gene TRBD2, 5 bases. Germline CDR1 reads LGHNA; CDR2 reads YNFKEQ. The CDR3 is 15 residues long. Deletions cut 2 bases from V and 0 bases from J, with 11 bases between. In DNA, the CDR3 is TGTGCCAGCAGCCAACCGGACTCGAGCTCCTACGAGCAGTACTTC. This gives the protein CASSQPDSSSYEQYF.

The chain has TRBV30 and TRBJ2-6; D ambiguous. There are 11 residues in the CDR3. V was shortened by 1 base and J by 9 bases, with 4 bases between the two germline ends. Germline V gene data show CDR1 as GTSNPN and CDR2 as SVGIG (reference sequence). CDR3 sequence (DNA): TGTGCCTGGAGTGAAGGCAACGTCCTGACTTTC. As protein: CAWSEGNVLTF.

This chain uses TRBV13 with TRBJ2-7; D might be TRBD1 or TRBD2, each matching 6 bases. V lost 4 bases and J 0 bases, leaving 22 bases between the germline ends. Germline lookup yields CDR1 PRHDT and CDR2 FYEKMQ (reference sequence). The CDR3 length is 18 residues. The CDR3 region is CASSSGGDGGISSYEQYF. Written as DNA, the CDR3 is TGTGCCAGCAGCTCCGGGGGCGACGGGGGAATTAGCTCCTACGAGCAGTACTTC.

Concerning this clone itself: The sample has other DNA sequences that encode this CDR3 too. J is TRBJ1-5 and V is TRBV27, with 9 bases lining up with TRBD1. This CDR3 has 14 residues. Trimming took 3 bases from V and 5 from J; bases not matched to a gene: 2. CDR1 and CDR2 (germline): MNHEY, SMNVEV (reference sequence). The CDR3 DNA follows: TGTGCCAGCAGTTTGGGACAGGGACATCAGCCCCAGCATTTT. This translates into CASSLGQGHQPQHF.

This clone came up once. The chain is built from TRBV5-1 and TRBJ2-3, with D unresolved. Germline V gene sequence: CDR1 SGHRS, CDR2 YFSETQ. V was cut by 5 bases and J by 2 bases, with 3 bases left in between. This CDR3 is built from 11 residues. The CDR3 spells CASRDTDTQYF. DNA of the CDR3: TGCGCCAGCAGGGACACAGATACGCAGTATTTT.

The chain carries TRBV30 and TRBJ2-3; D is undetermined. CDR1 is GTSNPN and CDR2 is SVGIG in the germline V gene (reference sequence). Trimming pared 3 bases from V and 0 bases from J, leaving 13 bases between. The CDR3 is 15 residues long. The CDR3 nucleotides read TGTGCCTGGAGCCCCCCCTGGTTGAGCACAGATACGCAGTATTTT. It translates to CAWSPPWLSTDTQYF. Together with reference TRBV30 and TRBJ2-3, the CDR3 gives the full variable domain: SQTIHQWPATLVQPVGSPLSLECTVEGTSNPNLYWYRQAAGRGLQLLFYSVGIGQISSEVPQNLSASRPQDRQFILSSKKLLLSDSGFYLCAWSPPWLSTDTQYFGPGTRLTVL.

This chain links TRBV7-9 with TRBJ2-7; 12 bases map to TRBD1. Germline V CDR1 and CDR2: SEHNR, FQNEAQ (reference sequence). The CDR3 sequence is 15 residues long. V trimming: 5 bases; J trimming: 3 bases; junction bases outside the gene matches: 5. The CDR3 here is CASSLGTGGFYEQYF. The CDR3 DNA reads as TGTGCCAGCAGCCTAGGGACAGGGGGCTTCTACGAGCAGTACTTC. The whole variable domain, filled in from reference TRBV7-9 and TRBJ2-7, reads DTGVSQNPRHKITKRGQNVTFRCDPISEHNRLYWYRQTLGQGPEFLTYFQNEAQLEKSRLLSDRFSAERPKGSFSTLEIQRTEQGDSAMYLCASSLGTGGFYEQYFGPGTRLTVT.

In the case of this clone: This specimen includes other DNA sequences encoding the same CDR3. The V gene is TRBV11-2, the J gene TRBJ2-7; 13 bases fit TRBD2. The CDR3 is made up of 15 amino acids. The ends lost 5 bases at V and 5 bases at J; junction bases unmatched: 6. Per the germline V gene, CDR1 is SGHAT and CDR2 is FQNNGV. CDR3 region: CASSGGTSGMNEQYF. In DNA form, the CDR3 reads TGTGCCAGCAGCGGGGGGACTAGCGGGATGAACGAGCAGTACTTC.

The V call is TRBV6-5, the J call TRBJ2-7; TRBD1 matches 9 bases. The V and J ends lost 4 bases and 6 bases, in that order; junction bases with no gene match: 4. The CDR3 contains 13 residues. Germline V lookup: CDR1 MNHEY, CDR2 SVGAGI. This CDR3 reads CASSWGTGSEQYF. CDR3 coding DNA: TGTGCCAGCAGTTGGGGGACAGGGAGCGAGCAGTACTTC.

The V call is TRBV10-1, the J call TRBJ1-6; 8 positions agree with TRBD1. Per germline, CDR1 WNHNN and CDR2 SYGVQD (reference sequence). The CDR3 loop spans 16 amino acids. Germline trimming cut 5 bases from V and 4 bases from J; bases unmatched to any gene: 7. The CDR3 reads CASSKDREIYNSPLHF. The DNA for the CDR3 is TGCGCCAGCAGTAAGGACAGGGAAATTTATAATTCACCCCTCCACTTT.

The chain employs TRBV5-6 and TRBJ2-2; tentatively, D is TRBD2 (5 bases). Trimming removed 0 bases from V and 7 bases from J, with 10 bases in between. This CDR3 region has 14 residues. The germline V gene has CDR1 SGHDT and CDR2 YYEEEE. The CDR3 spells CASSLVGAGGELFF. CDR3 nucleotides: TGTGCCAGCAGCTTGGTGGGAGCAGGCGGGGAGCTGTTTTTT. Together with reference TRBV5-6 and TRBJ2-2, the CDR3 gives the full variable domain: DAGVTQSPTHLIKTRGQQVTLRCSPKSGHDTVSWYQQALGQGPQFIFQYYEEEERQRGNFPDRFSGHQFPNYSSELNVNALLLGDSALYLCASSLVGAGGELFFGEGSRLTVL.

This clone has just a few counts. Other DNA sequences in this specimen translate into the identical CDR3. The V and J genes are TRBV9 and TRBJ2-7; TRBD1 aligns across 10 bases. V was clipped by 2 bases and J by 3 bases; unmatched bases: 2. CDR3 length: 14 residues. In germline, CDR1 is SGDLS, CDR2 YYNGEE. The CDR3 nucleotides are TGTGCCAGCAGCGTGGGGACAGGGGTCTACGAGCAGTACTTC. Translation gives CASSVGTGVYEQYF.

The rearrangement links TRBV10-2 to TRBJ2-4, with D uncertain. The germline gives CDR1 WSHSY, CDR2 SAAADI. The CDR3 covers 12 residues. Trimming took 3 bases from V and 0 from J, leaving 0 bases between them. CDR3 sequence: CASSEAKNIQYF. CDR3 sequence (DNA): TGCGCCAGCAGTGAAGCCAAAAACATTCAGTACTTC.